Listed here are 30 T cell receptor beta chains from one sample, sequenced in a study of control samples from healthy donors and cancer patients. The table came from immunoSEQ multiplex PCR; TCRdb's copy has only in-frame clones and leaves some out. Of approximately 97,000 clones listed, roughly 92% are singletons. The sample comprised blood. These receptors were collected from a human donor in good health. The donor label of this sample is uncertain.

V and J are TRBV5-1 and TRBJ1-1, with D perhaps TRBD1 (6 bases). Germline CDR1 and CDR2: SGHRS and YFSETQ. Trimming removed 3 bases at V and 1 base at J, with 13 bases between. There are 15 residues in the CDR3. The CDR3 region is CASSSKGTTNTEAFF. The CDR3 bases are TGCGCCAGCAGCTCGAAGGGGACAACGAACACTGAAGCTTTCTTT. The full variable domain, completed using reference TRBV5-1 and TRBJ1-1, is KAGVTQTPRYLIKTRGQQVTLSCSPISGHRSVSWYQQTPGQGLQFLFEYFSETQRNKGNFPGRFSGRQFSNSRSEMNVSTLELGDSALYLCASSSKGTTNTEAFFGQGTRLTVV.

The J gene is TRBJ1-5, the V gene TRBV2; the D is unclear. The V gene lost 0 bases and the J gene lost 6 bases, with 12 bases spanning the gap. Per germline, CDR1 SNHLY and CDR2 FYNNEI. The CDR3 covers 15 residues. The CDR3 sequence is CASSEALGWAQPQHF. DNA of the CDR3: TGTGCCAGCAGTGAAGCGCTGGGGTGGGCTCAGCCCCAGCATTTT.

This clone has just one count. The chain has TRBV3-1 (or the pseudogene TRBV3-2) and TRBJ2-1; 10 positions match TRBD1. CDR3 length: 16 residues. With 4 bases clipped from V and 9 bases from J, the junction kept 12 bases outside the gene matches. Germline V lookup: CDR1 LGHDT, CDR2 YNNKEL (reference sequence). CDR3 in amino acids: CASSLRRDRGYGEQFF. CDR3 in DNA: TGTGCCAGCAGCCTAAGAAGGGACAGGGGATATGGTGAGCAGTTCTTC.

This chain's CDR3 is CASHGQGEFIYGYTF. In DNA form, the CDR3 reads TGTGCCAGTCACGGACAGGGGGAATTCATCTATGGCTACACCTTC. The chain links TRBV19 to TRBJ1-2, with TRBD1 matching 10 bases. Looked up from germline, CDR1 is LNHDA and CDR2 is SQIVND (reference sequence). The CDR3 loop spans 15 amino acids. V gave up 8 bases and J gave up 4 bases; unmatched junction bases: 10.

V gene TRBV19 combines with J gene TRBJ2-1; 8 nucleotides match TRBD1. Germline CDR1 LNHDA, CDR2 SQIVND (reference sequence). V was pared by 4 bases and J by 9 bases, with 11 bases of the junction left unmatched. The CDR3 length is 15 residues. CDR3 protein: CASSRFGQGLREQFF. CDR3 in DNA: TGTGCCAGTAGTAGGTTCGGACAGGGTCTACGTGAGCAGTTCTTC.

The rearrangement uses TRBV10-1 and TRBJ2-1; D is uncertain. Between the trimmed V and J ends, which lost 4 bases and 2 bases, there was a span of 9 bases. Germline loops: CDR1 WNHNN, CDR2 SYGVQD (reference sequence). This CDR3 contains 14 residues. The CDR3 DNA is TGCGCCAGCAGTGTGGCAGGTACCTACAATGAGCAGTTCTTC. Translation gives CASSVAGTYNEQFF.

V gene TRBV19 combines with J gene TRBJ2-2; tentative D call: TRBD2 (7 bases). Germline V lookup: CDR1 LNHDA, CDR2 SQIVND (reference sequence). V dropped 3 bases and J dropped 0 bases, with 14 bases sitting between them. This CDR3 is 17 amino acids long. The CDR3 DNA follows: TGTGCCAGTAGTATTGGCGGGGGCGCTTCGAACACCGGGGAGCTGTTTTTT. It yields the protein CASSIGGGASNTGELFF.

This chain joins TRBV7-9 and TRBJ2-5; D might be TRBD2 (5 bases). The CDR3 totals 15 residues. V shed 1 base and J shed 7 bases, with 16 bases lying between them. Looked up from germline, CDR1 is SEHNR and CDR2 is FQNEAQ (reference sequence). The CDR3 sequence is CASSLGASTEGTQYF. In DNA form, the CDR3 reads TGTGCCAGCAGCTTAGGGGCGTCTACCGAGGGGACCCAGTACTTC.

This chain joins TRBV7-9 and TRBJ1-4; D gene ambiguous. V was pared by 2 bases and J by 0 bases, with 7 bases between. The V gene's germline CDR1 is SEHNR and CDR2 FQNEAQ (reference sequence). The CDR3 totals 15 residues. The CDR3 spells CASSLLQATNEKLFF. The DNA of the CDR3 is TGTGCCAGCAGCTTACTGCAAGCAACTAATGAAAAACTGTTTTTT.

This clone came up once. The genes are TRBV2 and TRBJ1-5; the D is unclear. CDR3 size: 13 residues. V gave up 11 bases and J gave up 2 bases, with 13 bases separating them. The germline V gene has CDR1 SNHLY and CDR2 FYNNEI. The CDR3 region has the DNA TGTGCCTCAGCCTACCCAGGCAATCAGCCCCAGCATTTT. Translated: CASAYPGNQPQHF.

This CDR3 reads CSVENPGNYGYTF. The CDR3 DNA sequence: TGCAGCGTTGAAAATCCAGGGAACTATGGCTACACCTTC. The V call is TRBV29-1, the J call TRBJ1-2, with D possibly TRBD1 on 5 matching bases. This CDR3 contains 13 residues. Germline V gives CDR1 SQVTM, CDR2 ANQGSEA. Trimming shortened V by 2 bases and J by 2 bases, and 9 bases separated the two germline ends.

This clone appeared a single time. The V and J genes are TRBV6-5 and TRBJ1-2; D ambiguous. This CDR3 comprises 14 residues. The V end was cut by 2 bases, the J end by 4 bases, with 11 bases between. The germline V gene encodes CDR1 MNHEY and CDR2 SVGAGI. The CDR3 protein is CASSYAERSYGYTF. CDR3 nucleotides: TGTGCCAGCAGTTACGCTGAGAGATCCTATGGCTACACCTTC.

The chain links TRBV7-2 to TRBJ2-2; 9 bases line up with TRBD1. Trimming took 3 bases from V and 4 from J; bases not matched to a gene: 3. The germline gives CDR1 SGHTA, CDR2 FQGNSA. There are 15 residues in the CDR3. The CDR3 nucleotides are TGTGCCAGCAGCTTCAGACAGGGGGGCACCGGGGAGCTGTTTTTT. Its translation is CASSFRQGGTGELFF. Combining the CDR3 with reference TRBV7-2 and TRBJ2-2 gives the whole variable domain GAGVSQSPSNKVTEKGKDVELRCDPISGHTALYWYRQSLGQGLEFLIYFQGNSAPDKSGLPSDRFSAERTGGSVSTLTIQRTQQEDSAVYLCASSFRQGGTGELFFGEGSRLTVL.

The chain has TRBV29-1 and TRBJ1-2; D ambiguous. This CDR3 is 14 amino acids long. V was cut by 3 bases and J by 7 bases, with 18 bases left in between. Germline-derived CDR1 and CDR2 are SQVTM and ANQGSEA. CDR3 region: CSVESGGQAAGYTF. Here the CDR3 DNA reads TGCAGCGTTGAGTCAGGCGGGCAGGCCGCTGGCTACACCTTC.

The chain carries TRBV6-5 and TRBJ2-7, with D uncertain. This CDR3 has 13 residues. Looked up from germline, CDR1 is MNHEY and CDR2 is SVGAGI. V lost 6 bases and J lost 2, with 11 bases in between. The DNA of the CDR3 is TGTGCCAGCAGCCTAAGAACAGCCTACGAGCAGTACTTC. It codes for CASSLRTAYEQYF.

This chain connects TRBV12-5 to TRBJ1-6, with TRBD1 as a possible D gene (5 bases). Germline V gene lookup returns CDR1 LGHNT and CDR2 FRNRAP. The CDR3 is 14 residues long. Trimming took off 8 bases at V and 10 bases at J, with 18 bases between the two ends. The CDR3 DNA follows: TGTGCTAGTTCCGGGCAGGGTCATGACTCACCCCTCCACTTT. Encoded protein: CASSGQGHDSPLHF.

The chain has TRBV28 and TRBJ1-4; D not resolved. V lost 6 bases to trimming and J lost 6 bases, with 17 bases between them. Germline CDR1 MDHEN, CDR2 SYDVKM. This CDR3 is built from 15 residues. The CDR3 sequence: CASSPPRLLDEKLFF. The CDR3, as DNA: TGTGCCAGCAGCCCTCCGAGGCTATTAGATGAAAAACTGTTTTTT.

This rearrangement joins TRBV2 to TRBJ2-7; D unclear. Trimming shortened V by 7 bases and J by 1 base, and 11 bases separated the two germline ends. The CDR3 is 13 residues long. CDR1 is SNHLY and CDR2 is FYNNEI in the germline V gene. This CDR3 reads CASKQLMSYEQYF. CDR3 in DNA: TGTGCCAGCAAACAGCTTATGTCCTACGAGCAGTACTTC.

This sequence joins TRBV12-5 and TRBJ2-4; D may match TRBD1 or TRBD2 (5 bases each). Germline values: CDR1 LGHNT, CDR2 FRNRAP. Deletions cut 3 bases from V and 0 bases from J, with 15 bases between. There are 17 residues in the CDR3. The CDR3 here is CASGFFRDGVAKNIQYF. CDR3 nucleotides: TGTGCTAGTGGTTTCTTCCGGGACGGCGTAGCCAAAAACATTCAGTACTTC.

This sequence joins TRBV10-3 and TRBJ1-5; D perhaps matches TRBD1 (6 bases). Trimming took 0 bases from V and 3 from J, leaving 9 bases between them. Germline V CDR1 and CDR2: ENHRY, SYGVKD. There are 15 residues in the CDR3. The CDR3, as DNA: TGTGCCATCAGTGAGTCGGACAGACTCAATCAGCCCCAGCATTTT. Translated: CAISESDRLNQPQHF.

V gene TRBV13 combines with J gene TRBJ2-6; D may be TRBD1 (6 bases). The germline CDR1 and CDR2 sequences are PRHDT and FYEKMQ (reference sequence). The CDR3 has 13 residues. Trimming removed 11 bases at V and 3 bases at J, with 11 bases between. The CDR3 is CALSRGGANVLTF. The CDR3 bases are TGTGCCCTCTCCAGGGGTGGGGCCAACGTCCTGACTTTC.

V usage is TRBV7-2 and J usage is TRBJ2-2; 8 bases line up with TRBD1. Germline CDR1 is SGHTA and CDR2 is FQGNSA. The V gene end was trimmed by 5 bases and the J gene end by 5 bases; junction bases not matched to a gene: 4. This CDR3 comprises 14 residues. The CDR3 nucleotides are TGTGCCAGCAGCCCTCGGACAGGGACCGGGGAGCTGTTTTTT. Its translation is CASSPRTGTGELFF.

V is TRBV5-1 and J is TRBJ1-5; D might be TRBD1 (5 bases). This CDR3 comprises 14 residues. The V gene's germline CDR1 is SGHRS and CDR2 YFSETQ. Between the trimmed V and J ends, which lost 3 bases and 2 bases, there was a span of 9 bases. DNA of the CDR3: TGCGCCAGCAGCTGGGACTTGGGCAATCAGCCCCAGCATTTT. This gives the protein CASSWDLGNQPQHF.

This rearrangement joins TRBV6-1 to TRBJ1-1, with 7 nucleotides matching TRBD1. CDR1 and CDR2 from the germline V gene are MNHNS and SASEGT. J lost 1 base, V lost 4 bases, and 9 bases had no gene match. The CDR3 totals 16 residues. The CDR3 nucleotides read TGTGCCAGCAGTGGGTCAGGGGGAAAGTGGAACACTGAAGCTTTCTTT. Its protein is CASSGSGGKWNTEAFF.

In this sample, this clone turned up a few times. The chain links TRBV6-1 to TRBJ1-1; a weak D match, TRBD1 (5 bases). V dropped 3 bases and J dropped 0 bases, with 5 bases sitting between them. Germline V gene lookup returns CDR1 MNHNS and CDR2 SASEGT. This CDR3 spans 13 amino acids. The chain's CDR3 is CASSDRVNTEAFF. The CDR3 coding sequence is TGTGCCAGCAGTGACAGGGTGAACACTGAAGCTTTCTTT.

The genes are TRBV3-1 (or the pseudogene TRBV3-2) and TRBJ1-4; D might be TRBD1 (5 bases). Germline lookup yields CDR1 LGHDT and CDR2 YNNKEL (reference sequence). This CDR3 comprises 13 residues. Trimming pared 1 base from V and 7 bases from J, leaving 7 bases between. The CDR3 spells CASSQGTGEKLFF. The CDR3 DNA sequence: TGTGCCAGCAGCCAAGGTACAGGTGAAAAACTGTTTTTT.

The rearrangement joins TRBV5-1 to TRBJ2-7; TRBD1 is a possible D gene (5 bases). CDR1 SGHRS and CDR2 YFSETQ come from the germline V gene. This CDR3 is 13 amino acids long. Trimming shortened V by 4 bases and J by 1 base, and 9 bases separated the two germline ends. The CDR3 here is CASSADTSYEQYF. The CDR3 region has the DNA TGCGCCAGCAGCGCGGACACTTCCTACGAGCAGTACTTC.

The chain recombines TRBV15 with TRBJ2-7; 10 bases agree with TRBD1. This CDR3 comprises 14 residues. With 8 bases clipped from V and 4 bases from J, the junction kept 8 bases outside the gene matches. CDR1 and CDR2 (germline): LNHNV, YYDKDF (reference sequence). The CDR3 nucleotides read TGTGCCACCTCTCCTGGACAGGGGGAGTACGAGCAGTACTTC. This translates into CATSPGQGEYEQYF.

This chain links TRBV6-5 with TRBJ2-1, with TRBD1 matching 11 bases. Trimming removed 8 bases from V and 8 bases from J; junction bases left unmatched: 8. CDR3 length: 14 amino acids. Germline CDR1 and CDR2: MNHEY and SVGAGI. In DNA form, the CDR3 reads TGTGCCAGCCGGACAGGGGGCAAGATCGATGAGCAGTTCTTC. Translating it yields CASRTGGKIDEQFF.

As DNA, the CDR3 is TGTGCCAGCAGCTTAGAGGGTCGGGACAGACTCTATAGCAATCAGCCCCAGCATTTT. Translated, it gives CASSLEGRDRLYSNQPQHF. The gene calls are TRBV11-3 and TRBJ1-5; TRBD1 matches at 7 bases. V lost 0 bases to trimming and J lost 0 bases; unmatched junction nucleotides: 11. CDR3 size: 19 residues. CDR1 and CDR2 (germline): SGHNT, YENEEA.